This T cell receptor (beta chain) comes out of a study of tumor-infiltrating lymphocytes in primary liver carcinoma. Total RNA amounting to around 450 ng was the source from which TCR beta cDNA was made with a constant-region primer. Sequencing libraries for TCR beta derived from three nested multiplex PCR rounds that used slightly modified ARM-PCR. TRBV1-TRBV30 forward and Cbeta reverse primers drove the first two roughly 10-cycle rounds. TCRdb re-derived calls from the multiplex PCR reads in MiXCR, one entry per CDR3 protein. The table includes around 100,000 distinct CDR3 sequences, about 70% detected once. The study co-extracted DNA and RNA from about 21-30 mg of unsorted bulk tissue. No treatment had been given to the patients, who were chronically infected with HBV. Each sampled tumor had five separate regions taken from it. The J segment lost 3 bases and the V segment lost 4 bases, leaving 12 bases of the junction unmatched. Germline assignment: CDR1 SGDLS and CDR2 YYNGEE. The CDR3 spans 17 residues.

This TCR was sampled from a woman aged 55-69 years with primary liver carcinoma and hepatitis B virus infection. The sequencing sample was made of liver tumor tissue from sampling region 2. Subset here: tumor region T2, inferior pole. The rearrangement joins TRBV9 to TRBJ1-1, with 10 bases aligning to TRBD1. CDR3 residues: CASSPGQGVMMDTEAFF. The CDR3 DNA follows: TGTGCCAGCAGCCCCGGACAGGGGGTGATGATGGACACTGAAGCTTTCTTT.